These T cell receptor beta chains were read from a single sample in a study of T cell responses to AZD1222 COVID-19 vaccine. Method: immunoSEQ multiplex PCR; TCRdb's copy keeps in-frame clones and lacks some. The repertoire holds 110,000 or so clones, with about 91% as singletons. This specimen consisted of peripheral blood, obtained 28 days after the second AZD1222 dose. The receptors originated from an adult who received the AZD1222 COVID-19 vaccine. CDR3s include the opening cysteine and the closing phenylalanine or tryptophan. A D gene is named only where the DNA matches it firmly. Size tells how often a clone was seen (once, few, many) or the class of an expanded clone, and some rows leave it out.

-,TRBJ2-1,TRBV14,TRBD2,TGTGCCAGCAGCAAGGAGACTAGCGGGGGACCTGAGCAGTTCTTC,CASSKETSGGPEQFF
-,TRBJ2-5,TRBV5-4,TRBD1,TGTGCCAGCAGCTTGACAGGGGGCGAAGAGACCCAGTACTTC,CASSLTGGEETQYF
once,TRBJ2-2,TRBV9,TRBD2,TGTGCCAGCCGCGGGACTAGCGGGGGGGCCGACACCGGGGAGCTGTTTTTT,CASRGTSGGADTGELFF
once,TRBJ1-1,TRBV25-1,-,TGTGCCAGCAGGGACCTTCTGGAAGCTTTCTTT,CASRDLLEAFF
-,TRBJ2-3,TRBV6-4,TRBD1,TGTGCCAGCAGCCCTTCCGGGACAGCAACAGATACGCAGTATTTT,CASSPSGTATDTQYF
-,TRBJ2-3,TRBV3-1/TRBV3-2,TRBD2,TGTGCCAGCAGCCGTCCGCGCGGGGGGGGCACAGATACGCAGTATTTT,CASSRPRGGGTDTQYF
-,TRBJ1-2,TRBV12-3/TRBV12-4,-,TGTGCCAGCAGTCGTTCGACAGACTATGGCTACACCTTC,CASSRSTDYGYTF
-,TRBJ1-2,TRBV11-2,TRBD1,TGTGCCAGCAGCTTAGGAAGGGGCGGGACAGCGCCTCACTATGGCTACACCTTC,CASSLGRGGTAPHYGYTF
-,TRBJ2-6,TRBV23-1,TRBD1,TGCGCCAGCAGTCTCAAGACAGGGGCTGTGATATCTGGGGCCAACGTCCTGACTTTC,CASSLKTGAVISGANVLTF
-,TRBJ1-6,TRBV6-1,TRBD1,TGTGCCAGCAGTGAAGGGAGGGACAGGTCTAATTCACCCCTCCACTTT,CASSEGRDRSNSPLHF
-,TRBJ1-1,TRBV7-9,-,TGTGCCAGCAGCTTAGCCAACCTGGCAGGTCGTATGAACACTGAAGCTTTCTTT,CASSLANLAGRMNTEAFF
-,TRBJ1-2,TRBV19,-,TGTGCCAGTAGTATGGTCAGGAGATATGGCTACACCTTC,CASSMVRRYGYTF
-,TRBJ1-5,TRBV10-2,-,TGCGCCAGCAGACAGGAGAATCAGCCCCAGCATTTT,CASRQENQPQHF
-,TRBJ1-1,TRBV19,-,TGTGCCAGTAAGGAGTCTGGGGGCAGGTTGGACACTGAAGCTTTCTTT,CASKESGGRLDTEAFF
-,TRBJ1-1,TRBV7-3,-,TGTGCCAGCAGCTACCCCCAGGGTGAAGCTTTCTTT,CASSYPQGEAFF
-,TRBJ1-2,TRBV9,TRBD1,TGTGCCAGCAGCATCCGGACAGGGGGTGGTGGCTACACCTTC,CASSIRTGGGGYTF
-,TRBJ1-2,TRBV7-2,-,TGTGCCAGCAGCTTAGCGCCGACAGGCTATGGCTACACCTTC,CASSLAPTGYGYTF
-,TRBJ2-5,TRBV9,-,TGTGCCAGCAGCGACGGACTTATTGAGACCCAGTACTTC,CASSDGLIETQYF
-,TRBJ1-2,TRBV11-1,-,TGTGCCAGCAGCCCCCAGTATGCGGGCAGCTATGGCTACACCTTC,CASSPQYAGSYGYTF
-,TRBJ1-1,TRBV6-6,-,TGTGCCAGCAGTTACACCCCCCGCGGCCTGAACACTGAAGCTTTCTTT,CASSYTPRGLNTEAFF
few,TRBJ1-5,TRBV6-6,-,TGTGCCAGCAGCCGAATAGGTGGGCCTTTAAGCCTTAGCAATCAGCCCCAGCATTTT,CASSRIGGPLSLSNQPQHF
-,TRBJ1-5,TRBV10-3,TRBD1,TGTGCCACCTCGACAGGGATTAGGCAGCCCCAGCATTTT,CATSTGIRQPQHF
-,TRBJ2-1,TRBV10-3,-,TGTGCCATCAGGAATGCTAGGACCGACAATGAGCAGTTCTTC,CAIRNARTDNEQFF
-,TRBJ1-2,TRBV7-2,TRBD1,TGTGCCAGCAGCTTAGCGGGGACAGGGTCGCCCTATGGCTACACCTTC,CASSLAGTGSPYGYTF
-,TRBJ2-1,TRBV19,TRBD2,TGTGCCAGTAGTATAAGTAGCGGGGCCTACAATGAGCAGTTCTTC,CASSISSGAYNEQFF
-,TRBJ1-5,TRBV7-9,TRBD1,TGTGCCAGCAGCTCTGGACAGGTTCCCAATCAGCCCCAGCATTTT,CASSSGQVPNQPQHF
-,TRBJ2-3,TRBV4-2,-,TGTGCCAGCAGCCAGGCTTGGCAGGGCACAGATACGCAGTATTTT,CASSQAWQGTDTQYF
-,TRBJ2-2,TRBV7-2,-,TGTGCCAGCAGCCTCGGGGACCCACTTTTAGGGGAGCTGTTTTTT,CASSLGDPLLGELFF
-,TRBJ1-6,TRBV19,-,TGTGCCAGTAGCCCCTATAATTCACCCCTCCACTTT,CASSPYNSPLHF
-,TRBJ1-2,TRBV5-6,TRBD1,TGTGCCAGCAGCTCCGGGACAGGGCAGGGCTACACCTTC,CASSSGTGQGYTF
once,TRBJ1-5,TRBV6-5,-,TGTGCCAGCACTTGGGGCAGGCAATCGCCCCAGCATTTT,CASTWGRQSPQHF
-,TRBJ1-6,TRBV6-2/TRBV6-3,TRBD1,TGTGCCAGCAGTCAGGGGGGAACTTCTTCACCCCTCCACTTT,CASSQGGTSSPLHF
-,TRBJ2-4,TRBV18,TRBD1,TGTGCCAGCTCACCACGTTTGGCAGGGGGCAAAAACATTCAGTACTTC,CASSPRLAGGKNIQYF